The entry below gives a single TCR beta chain sequence along with its context. UMIs accompanied the 5'RACE template switching by which TCR beta cDNA was made. Reanalyzing the 5' RACE reads, TCRdb keeps one entry per CDR3 protein, without DNA. Its clone listing holds 500,000 to 700,000 distinct CDR3 sequences. The entry originates in a study of T cells expressing NK-cell markers. The clonotype comes from a man between 18 and 35 years old in good health. Sequencing was performed on blood T cells: a sorted CD56 or NKG2C T cell subset, CD4+ or CD8+ T cells, or bulk PBMC T cells (not recorded which).

CDR3 sequence: CASSSSAGRTYF. The rearrangement links TRBV6-5 to TRBJ2-5; the TRBD2 assignment by TCRdb is unverifiable without DNA. Germline loops: CDR1 MNHEY, CDR2 SVGAGI. This CDR3 has 12 amino acids.